This T cell receptor (beta chain) stems from a study of T cell responses to AZD1222 COVID-19 vaccine. Concerning this clone: Its antigen is undetermined.

Generated by immunoSEQ multiplex PCR, the TCRdb table keeps only in-frame clones and is missing some. Here the sample spans about 110,000 clones, 70% to 90% being singletons. This CDR3 spans 13 amino acids. Per germline, CDR1 MNHEY and CDR2 SVGEGT. Trimming removed 4 bases from V and 5 bases from J, with 10 bases in between. Findings and limits, study-wide: Reports indicate that nearly half of spike-specific TCRs are directed at unmutated variant regions. With dominance at 160-218 and 743-854, vaccine-associated CD4 TCRs spanned spike.

The sequenced sample was peripheral blood, obtained on day 0 of MenACWY control vaccination. The sequence was collected from an adult in good health. The rearrangement links TRBV6-2 or TRBV6-3 to TRBJ2-3; D possibly corresponds to TRBD2 (5 bases). This chain's CDR3 is CASSSTRGDTQYF. CDR3 DNA: TGTGCCAGCAGTTCTACTCGGGGAGATACGCAGTATTTT.